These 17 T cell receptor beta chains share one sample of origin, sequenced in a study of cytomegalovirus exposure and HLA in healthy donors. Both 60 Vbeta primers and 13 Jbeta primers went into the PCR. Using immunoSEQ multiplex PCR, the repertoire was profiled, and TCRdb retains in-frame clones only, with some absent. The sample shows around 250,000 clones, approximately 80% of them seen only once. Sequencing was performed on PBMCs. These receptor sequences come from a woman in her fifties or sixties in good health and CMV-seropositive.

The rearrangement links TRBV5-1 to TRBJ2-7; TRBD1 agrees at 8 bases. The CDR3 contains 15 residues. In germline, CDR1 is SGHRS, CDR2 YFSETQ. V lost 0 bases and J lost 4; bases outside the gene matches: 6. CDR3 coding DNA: TGCGCCAGCAGCTTGGGACAGGGGCACTTTTACGAGCAGTACTTC. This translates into CASSLGQGHFYEQYF.

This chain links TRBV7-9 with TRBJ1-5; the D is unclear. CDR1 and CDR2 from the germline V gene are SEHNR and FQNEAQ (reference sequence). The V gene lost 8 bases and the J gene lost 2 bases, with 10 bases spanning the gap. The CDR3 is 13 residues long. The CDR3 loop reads CASAGAGNQPQHF. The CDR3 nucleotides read TGTGCCAGCGCCGGTGCGGGCAATCAGCCCCAGCATTTT.

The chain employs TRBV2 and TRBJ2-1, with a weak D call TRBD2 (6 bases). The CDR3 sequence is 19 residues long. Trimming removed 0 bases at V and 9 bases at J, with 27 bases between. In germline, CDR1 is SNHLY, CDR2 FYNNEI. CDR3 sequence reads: CASSEAYETGRWRGVEQFF. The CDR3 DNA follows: TGTGCCAGCAGTGAAGCGTACGAGACGGGACGGTGGCGGGGAGTTGAGCAGTTCTTC.

The CDR3 spells CASSYPPGQRRYEQYF. CDR3 DNA sequence: TGTGCCAGCAGTTACCCCCCCGGACAGCGACGTTACGAGCAGTACTTC. J is TRBJ2-7 and V is TRBV6-6; a weak D match, TRBD1 (6 bases). The germline CDR1 and CDR2 sequences are MNHNY and SVGAGI (reference sequence). The CDR3 extends over 16 amino acids. Deletions cut 2 bases from V and 4 bases from J, with 18 bases between.

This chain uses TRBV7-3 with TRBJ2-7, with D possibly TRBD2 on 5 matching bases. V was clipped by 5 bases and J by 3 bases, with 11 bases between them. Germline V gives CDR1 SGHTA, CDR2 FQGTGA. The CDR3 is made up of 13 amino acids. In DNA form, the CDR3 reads TGTGCCAGCAGCCCGGGATGGGGCTACGAGCAGTACTTC. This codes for CASSPGWGYEQYF.

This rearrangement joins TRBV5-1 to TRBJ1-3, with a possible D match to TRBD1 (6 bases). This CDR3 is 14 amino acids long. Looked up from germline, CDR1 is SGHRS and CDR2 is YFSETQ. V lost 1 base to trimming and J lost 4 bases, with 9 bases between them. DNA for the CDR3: TGCGCCAGCAGCTTGACAGGGCGCGGAAACACCATATATTTT. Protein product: CASSLTGRGNTIYF.

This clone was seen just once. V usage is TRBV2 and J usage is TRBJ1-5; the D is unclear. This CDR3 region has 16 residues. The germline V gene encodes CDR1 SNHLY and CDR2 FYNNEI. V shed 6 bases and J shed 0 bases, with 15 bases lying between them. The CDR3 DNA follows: TGTGCCAGCAGATTAAGGACGGGGAATAGCAATCAGCCCCAGCATTTT. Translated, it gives CASRLRTGNSNQPQHF.

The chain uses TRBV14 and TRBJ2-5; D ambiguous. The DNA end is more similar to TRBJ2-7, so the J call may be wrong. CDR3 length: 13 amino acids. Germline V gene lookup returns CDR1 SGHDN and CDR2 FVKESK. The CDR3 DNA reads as TGTGCCAGCAGGAACAGCAATTTCTACGAGCAGTACTTC. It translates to CASRNSNFYEQYF.

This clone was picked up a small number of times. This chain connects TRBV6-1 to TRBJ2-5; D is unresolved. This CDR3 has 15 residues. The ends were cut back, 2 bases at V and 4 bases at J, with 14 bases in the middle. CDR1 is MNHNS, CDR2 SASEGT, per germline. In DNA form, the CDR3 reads TGTGCCAGCAGTGAAAACTCTCTCCGAGGAGAGACCCAGTACTTC. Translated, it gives CASSENSLRGETQYF.

The DNA of the CDR3 is TGCAGCGTCCGGGTCGCCGTTTCGAATGAGCAGTTCTTC. Translation: CSVRVAVSNEQFF. This chain links TRBV29-1 with TRBJ2-1; D unclear. The CDR3 spans 13 residues. CDR1 is SQVTM, CDR2 ANQGSEA, per germline. V was cut by 6 bases and J by 7 bases, with 16 bases left in between.

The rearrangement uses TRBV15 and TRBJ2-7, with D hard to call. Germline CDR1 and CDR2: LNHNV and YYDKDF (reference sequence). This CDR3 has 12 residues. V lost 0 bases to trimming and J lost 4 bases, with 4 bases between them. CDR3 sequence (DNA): TGTGCCACCAGCAGAGAGCGATACGAGCAGTACTTC. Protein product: CATSRERYEQYF.

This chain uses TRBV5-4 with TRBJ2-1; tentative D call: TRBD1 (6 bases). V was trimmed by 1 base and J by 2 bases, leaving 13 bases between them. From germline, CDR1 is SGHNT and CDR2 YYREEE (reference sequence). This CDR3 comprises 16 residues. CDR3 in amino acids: CASSLRGTLTYNEQFF. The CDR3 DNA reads TGTGCCAGCAGCTTGAGAGGGACACTGACCTACAATGAGCAGTTCTTC.

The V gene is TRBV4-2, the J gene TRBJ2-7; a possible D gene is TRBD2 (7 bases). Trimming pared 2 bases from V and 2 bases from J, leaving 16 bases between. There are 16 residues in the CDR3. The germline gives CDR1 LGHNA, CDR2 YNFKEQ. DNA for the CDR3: TGTGCCAGCAGCCAAAGGGGGGGCTCATCTACCTACGAGCAGTACTTC. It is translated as CASSQRGGSSTYEQYF.

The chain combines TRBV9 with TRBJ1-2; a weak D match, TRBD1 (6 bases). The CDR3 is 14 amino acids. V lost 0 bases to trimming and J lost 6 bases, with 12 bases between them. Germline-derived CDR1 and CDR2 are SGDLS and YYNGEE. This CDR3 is CASSVDSGADGYTF. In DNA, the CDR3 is TGTGCCAGCAGCGTAGACTCAGGGGCGGATGGCTACACCTTC.

CDR3 sequence: CASSLLQYTYNEQFF. In nucleotides, the CDR3 is TGTGCCAGCAGCTTGCTACAGTATACCTACAATGAGCAGTTCTTC. The chain joins TRBV11-2 to TRBJ2-1, with D unclear. The germline gives CDR1 SGHAT, CDR2 FQNNGV. V was trimmed by 3 bases and J by 2 bases, leaving 11 bases between them. The length of the CDR3 is 15 residues.

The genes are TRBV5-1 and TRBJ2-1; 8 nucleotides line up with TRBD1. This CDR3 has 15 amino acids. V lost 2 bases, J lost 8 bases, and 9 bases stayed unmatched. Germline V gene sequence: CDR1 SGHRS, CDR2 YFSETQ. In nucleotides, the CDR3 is TGCGCCAGCAGCTTAGGTGACAGGGGTTGGGATGAGCAGTTCTTC. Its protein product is CASSLGDRGWDEQFF.

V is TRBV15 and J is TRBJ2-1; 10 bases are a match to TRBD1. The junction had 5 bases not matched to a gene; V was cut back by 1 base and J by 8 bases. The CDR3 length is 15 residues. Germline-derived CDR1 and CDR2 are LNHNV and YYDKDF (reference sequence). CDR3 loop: CATSRAGTGVHEQFF. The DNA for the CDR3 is TGTGCCACCAGCAGAGCCGGGACAGGGGTTCATGAGCAGTTCTTC.